The source of this T cell receptor beta chain is a study of control samples from healthy donors and cancer patients. The method was immunoSEQ multiplex PCR; TCRdb's version includes in-frame clones alone and lacks a portion of them. The table records some 140,000 clones, 88% of them present only once. This CDR3 is 13 amino acids long. V lost 4 bases and J 6 bases, leaving 13 bases between the germline ends. Germline V CDR1 and CDR2: SGHNT, YYREEE (reference sequence). Sequenced input: blood. The source is a woman aged 25 to 39 in good health. The gene calls are TRBV5-4 and TRBJ2-5; either TRBD1 or TRBD2 may fit D (5 bases each). The CDR3 here is CASSPSGPQTQYF. DNA for the CDR3: TGTGCCAGCAGCCCGTCGGGGCCCCAGACCCAGTACTTC.